Shown below are 6 T cell receptor beta chains from a single sample sequenced in a study of CD8 T cells in Susac syndrome. RNA amounts of roughly 0.45 to 1 ug underwent reverse transcription with random hexamers. TCRdb processed the immunoSEQ multiplex PCR reads anew with MiXCR; each CDR3 protein has one entry. The sample has approximately 80,000 distinct CDR3 sequences, approximately 95% seen once. The source material was CD8+ T cells from PBMCs. Every receptor here comes from a human donor with Susac syndrome.

J is TRBJ2-7 and V is TRBV7-2, with unresolved D. V lost 1 base, J lost 2 bases, and 12 bases lay in between. Germline V gene lookup returns CDR1 SGHTA and CDR2 FQGNSA. The CDR3 sequence is 15 residues long. The DNA for the CDR3 is TGTGCCAGCAGCTTAGTGCCATTACCGGCCTACGAGCAGTACTTC. Its protein is CASSLVPLPAYEQYF.

This rearrangement joins TRBV12-3 or TRBV12-4 to TRBJ1-1; D might be TRBD1 (5 bases). CDR3 length: 14 amino acids. Trimming removed 3 bases from V and 2 bases from J, with 10 bases in between. The CDR3 DNA sequence: TGTGCCAGCAGTTTGACAGAGCCTAACACTGAAGCTTTCTTT. This codes for CASSLTEPNTEAFF.

This chain connects TRBV11-2 to TRBJ2-5; tentatively, D is TRBD1 (5 bases). CDR1 and CDR2 (germline): SGHAT, FQNNGV. Trimming cost V 5 bases and J 4 bases, with 14 bases left between them. CDR3 length equals 14 residues. The CDR3 DNA follows: TGTGCCAGCAGCCGCCCGCAGGGCAGAGAGACCCAGTACTTC. Its protein is CASSRPQGRETQYF. Full variable domain (remainder filled in from reference TRBV11-2 and TRBJ2-5): EAGVAQSPRYKIIEKRQSVAFWCNPISGHATLYWYQQILGQGPKLLIQFQNNGVVDDSQLPKDRFSAERLKGVDSTLKIQPAKLEDSAVYLCASSRPQGRETQYFGPGTRLLVL.

J is TRBJ2-7 and V is TRBV15; D ambiguous. V lost 1 base, J lost 3 bases, and 7 bases lay in between. The CDR3 is made up of 13 amino acids. Germline V lookup: CDR1 LNHNV, CDR2 YYDKDF (reference sequence). The CDR3 sequence is CATSRAPGYEQYF. The CDR3 DNA follows: TGTGCCACCAGCAGAGCCCCCGGCTACGAGCAGTACTTC.

J is TRBJ2-1 and V is TRBV18; D is perhaps TRBD1 or TRBD2 (5 bases each). V was trimmed by 3 bases and J by 10 bases, leaving 10 bases between them. Germline-derived CDR1 and CDR2 are KGHSH and LQKENI. CDR3 length equals 12 residues. CDR3 residues: CASSPRGYEQFF. In DNA form, the CDR3 reads TGTGCCAGCTCACCGAGGGGTTACGAGCAGTTCTTC.

The chain couples TRBV6-1 to TRBJ2-7; D is possibly TRBD1 or TRBD2 (5 bases each). The CDR3 extends over 15 amino acids. CDR1 and CDR2 from the germline V gene are MNHNS and SASEGT. V was pared by 1 base and J by 6 bases, with 16 bases between. DNA of the CDR3: TGTGCCAGCAGTGAAGGAGGGACCCTGCGCGGCGAGCAGTACTTC. Its protein product is CASSEGGTLRGEQYF.